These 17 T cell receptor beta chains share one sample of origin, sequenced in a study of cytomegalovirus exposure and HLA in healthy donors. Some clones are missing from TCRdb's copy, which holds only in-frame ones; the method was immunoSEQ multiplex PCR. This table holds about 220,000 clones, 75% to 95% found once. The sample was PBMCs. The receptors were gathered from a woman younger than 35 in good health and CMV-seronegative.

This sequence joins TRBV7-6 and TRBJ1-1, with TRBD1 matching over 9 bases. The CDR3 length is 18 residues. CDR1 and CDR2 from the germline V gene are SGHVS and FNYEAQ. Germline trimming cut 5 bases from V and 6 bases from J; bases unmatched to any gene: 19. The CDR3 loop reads CASSLLLGDREGRAEAFF. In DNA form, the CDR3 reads TGTGCCAGCAGCCTTTTACTCGGGGACAGGGAAGGGAGGGCTGAAGCTTTCTTT.

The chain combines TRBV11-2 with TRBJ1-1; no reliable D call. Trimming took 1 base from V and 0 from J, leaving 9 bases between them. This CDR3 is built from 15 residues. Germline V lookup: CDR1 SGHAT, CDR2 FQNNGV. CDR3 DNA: TGTGCCAGCAGCTTAGCCGTTTCCTTGAACACTGAAGCTTTCTTT. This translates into CASSLAVSLNTEAFF.

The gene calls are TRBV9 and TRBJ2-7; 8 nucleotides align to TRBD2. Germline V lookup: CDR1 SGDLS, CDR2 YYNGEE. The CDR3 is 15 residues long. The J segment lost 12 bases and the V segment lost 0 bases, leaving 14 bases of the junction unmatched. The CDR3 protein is CASSVDELADRRRYF. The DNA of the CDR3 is TGTGCCAGCAGCGTAGATGAACTAGCGGACCGACGGAGGTACTTC.

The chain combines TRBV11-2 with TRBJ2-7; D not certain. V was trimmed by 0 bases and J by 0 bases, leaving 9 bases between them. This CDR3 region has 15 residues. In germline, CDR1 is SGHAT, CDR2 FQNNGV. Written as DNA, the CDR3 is TGTGCCAGCAGCTTAGATCCAGCGAGCTCCTACGAGCAGTACTTC. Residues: CASSLDPASSYEQYF.

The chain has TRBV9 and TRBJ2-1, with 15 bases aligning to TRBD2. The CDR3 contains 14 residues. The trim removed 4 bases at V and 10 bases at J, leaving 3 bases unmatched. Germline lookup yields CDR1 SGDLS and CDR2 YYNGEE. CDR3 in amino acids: CASSLGLAGGEQFF. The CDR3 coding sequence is TGTGCCAGCAGCCTCGGACTAGCGGGAGGGGAGCAGTTCTTC.

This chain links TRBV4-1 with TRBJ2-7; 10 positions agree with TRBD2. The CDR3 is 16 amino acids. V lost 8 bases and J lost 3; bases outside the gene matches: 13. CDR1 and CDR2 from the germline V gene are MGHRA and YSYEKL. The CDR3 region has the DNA TGCGCCAGCTCTACGCTCCTAGCGGGAGAGATCTACGAGCAGTACTTC. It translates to CASSTLLAGEIYEQYF.

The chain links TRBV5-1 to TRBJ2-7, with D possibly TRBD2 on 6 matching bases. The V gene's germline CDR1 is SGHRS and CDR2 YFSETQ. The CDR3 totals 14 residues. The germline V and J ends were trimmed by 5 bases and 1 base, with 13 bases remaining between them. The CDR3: CASSLDAGSYEQYF. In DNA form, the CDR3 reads TGCGCCAGCAGTCTGGACGCGGGGTCCTACGAGCAGTACTTC.

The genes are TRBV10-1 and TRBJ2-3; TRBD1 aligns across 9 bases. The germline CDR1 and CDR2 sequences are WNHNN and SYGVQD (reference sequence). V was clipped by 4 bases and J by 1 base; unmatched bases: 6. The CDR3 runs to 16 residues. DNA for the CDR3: TGCGCCAGCAGTGGTCTTCGGGACAGGGGCACAGATACGCAGTATTTT. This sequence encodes CASSGLRDRGTDTQYF.

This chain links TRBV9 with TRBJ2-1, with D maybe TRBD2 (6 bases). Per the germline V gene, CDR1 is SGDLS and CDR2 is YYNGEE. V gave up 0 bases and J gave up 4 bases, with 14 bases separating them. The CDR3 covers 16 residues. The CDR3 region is CASSVAATGVYNEQFF. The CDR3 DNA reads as TGTGCCAGCAGCGTAGCCGCGACGGGGGTATACAATGAGCAGTTCTTC.

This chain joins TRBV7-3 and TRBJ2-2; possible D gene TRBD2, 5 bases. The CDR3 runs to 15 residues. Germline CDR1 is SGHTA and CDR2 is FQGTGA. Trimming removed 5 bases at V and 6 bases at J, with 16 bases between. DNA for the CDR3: TGTGCCAGCAGCCCTCAGCTAAGCGGCGCCGGGGAGCTGTTTTTT. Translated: CASSPQLSGAGELFF.

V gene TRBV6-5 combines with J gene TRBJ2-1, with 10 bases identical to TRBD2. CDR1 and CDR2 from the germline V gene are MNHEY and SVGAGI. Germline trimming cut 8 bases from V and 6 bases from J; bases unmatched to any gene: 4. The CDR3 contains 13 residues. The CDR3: CASALAGGNEQFF. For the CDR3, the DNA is TGTGCCAGCGCTTTAGCGGGAGGCAATGAGCAGTTCTTC.

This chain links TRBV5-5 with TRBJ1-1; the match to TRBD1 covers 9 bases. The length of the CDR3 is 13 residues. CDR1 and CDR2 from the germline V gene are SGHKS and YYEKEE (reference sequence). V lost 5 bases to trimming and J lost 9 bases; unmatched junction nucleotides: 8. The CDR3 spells CASSPPGTGKAFF. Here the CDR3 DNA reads TGTGCCAGCAGTCCACCCGGGACAGGGAAAGCTTTCTTT.

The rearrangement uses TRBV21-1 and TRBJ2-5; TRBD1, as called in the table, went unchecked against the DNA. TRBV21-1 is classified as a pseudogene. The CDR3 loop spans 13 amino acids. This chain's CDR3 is CASSNRRQETQYF. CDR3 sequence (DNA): TGTGCCAGCAGCAACAGGCGACAAGAGACCCAGTACTTC.

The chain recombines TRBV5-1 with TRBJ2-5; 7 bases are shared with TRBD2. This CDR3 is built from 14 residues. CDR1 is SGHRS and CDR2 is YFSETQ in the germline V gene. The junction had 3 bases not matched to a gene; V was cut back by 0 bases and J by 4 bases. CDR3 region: CASSLGLAIETQYF. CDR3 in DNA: TGCGCCAGCAGCTTGGGACTAGCAATAGAGACCCAGTACTTC.

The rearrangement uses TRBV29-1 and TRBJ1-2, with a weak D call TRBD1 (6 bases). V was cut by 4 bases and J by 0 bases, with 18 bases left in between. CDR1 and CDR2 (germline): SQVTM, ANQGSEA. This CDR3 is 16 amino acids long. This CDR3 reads CSVVLAARTANYGYTF. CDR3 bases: TGCAGCGTTGTATTGGCGGCCAGGACAGCTAACTATGGCTACACCTTC.

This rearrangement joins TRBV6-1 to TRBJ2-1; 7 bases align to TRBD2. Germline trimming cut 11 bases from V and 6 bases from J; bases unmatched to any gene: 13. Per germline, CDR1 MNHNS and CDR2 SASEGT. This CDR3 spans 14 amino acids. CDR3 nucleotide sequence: TGTGCCCACGCGGCTAGCGGTAACGGCAATGAGCAGTTCTTC. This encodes CAHAASGNGNEQFF.

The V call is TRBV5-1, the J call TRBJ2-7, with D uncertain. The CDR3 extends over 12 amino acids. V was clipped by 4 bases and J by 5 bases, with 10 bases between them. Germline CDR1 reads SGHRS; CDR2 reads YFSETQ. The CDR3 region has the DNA TGCGCCAGCAGCCATGACTGGGACGAGCAGTACTTC. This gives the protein CASSHDWDEQYF.